This note documents a single T cell receptor beta chain sequence. The data were taken from a study of blood T cell repertoires in COVID-19. About the study: Samples came from the United States, Italy and Spain, spanning acute and convalescent COVID-19. The analysed material was cDNA or gDNA that came from T cells, B-cell-depleted T cells, or PBMCs.

Using immunoSEQ multiplex PCR, the repertoire was profiled, and TCRdb retains in-frame clones only, with some absent. The sample holds roughly 15,000 clones; roughly 88% are singletons and the top ten take approximately 26%. The CDR3 is 14 residues long. CDR1 is MNHEY, CDR2 SVGAGI, per germline. The V end was cut by 7 bases, the J end by 7 bases, with 16 bases between. The clonotype comes from a woman in her forties or fifties with active or convalescent COVID-19. This chain connects TRBV6-5 to TRBJ1-4; D gene unclear. Material for sequencing was peripheral blood. The CDR3 reads CASTPFGWSEKLFF. In nucleotides, the CDR3 is TGTGCCAGCACGCCTTTTGGTTGGAGTGAAAAACTGTTTTTT.